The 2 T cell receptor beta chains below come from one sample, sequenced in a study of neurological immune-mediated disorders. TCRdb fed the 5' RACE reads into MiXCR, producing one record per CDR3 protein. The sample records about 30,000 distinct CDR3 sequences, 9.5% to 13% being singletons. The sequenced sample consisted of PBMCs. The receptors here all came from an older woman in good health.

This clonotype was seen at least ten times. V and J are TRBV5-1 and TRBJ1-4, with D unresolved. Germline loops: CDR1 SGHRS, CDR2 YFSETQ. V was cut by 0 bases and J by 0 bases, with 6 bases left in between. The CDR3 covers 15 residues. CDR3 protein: CASSLAGSTNEKLFF. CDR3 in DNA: TGCGCCAGCAGCTTGGCGGGATCAACTAATGAAAAACTGTTTTTT.

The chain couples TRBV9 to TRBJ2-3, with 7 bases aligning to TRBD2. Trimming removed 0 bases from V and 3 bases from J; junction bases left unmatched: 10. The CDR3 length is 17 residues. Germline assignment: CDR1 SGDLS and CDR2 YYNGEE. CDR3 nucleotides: TGTGCCAGCAGCGTAGGCGCGGACGCGGGGGTGACAGATACGCAGTATTTT. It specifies CASSVGADAGVTDTQYF.